This TCR beta chain was sequenced during a study of neurological immune-mediated disorders. The study's findings and limits: HTLV-1-associated myelopathy had the most TCR clonal expansion, while multiple sclerosis had the least, a level that fell below healthy controls. The repertoires of 18 of 34 multiple sclerosis patients fell into one related-CDR3 cluster (a possible signature) under phylogenetic grouping. The absence of any CDR3 amino acid sequence shared by expanded clones across subjects suggests that repertoires were private in all groups.

Over 170 million TCR-beta sequences (from 15-18 subjects) were yielded by each sequencing run. One entry per CDR3 protein, called by TCRdb with MiXCR from the 5' RACE reads. The sample shows 55,000 to 75,000 distinct CDR3 sequences, 2% to 2.5% of them seen only once. Germline V gene sequence: CDR1 DFQATT, CDR2 SNEGSKA (reference sequence). There are 14 residues in the CDR3. Trimming took 5 bases from V and 2 from J; bases not matched to a gene: 7. This clonotype was picked up many times. Antigen: not known. The chain is built from TRBV20-1 and TRBJ1-1, with 8 bases that match TRBD1. Sequencing was performed on PBMCs. This sequence was found in a man between 45 and 60 years old with multiple sclerosis. The CDR3 here is CSAGLTGANTEAFF. The CDR3 DNA follows: TGCAGTGCTGGACTGACAGGGGCTAACACTGAAGCTTTCTTT.